This T cell receptor (beta chain) appears in the sequencing data of a study of CD8 T cells in Susac syndrome. Across the whole study: Patients with Susac syndrome had blood drawn and were at that point therapy-naive, on corticosteroids, or on intravenous immunoglobulin alone.

CDR3 length equals 13 residues. Per germline, CDR1 DFQATT and CDR2 SNEGSKA (reference sequence). This clonotype was recorded once. A quantity of roughly 0.5 to 1 ug RNA underwent reverse transcription using random hexamers. An immunoSEQ multiplex PCR generated amplified TCR beta CDR3 products spanning 54 Vbeta and 13 Jbeta. TCRdb re-called the immunoSEQ multiplex PCR reads with MiXCR, one entry per CDR3 protein. Here the sample spans 110,000 to 150,000 distinct CDR3 sequences, approximately 94% being singletons. Sequencing of TCR beta was undertaken in CD8+ and CD4+ T cells derived from blood. In Susac syndrome patients, recently defined diagnostic criteria for definite or probable disease were met.

The chain combines TRBV20-1 with TRBJ2-5; 15 bases match TRBD2. This TCR was recovered from a human donor with Susac syndrome. Source material: CD4+ T cells from PBMCs. CDR3 DNA: TGCAGGGGACTAGCGGGGGGTCCGGAGACCCAGTACTTC. As protein: CRGLAGGPETQYF.